The entry that follows covers one T cell receptor (beta chain) sequence. This clone was counted ten times or more. Its antigen is currently not known. No qualities accompany the bases; no much larger clone lies one base away. The sample is drawn from a study of metastatic and nonmetastatic thyroid tumors (dated by TCRdb to 2020 to 2022). Looking at the study overall: For patients with malignant and with benign thyroid disease, the researchers compared repertoires between peripheral blood samples and tumor or nodule tissue samples. Beyond this particular receptor, the publication reports: In both blood and tumor samples, TCR beta diversity was reported to be significantly higher in malignant tumors than in benign nodules.

The CDR3 runs 13 amino acids, cysteine and phenylalanine included. The read is trimmed to its CDR3 DNA, 39 bases read in frame from base 1. The V end loses 6 bases and the J end loses 4 bases, and a stretch of 11 bases separates them. The germline V gene (reference sequence) supplies CDR1 LNHDA and CDR2 SQIVND. The receptor library was made with PCR. Sequenced on an Illumina HiSeq 4000. High-throughput sequencing was used to profile the CDR3 region of the TCR beta-chain in every patient. The authors processed their data as follows. Drawing on CDR3 differences between clinicopathological groups, the researchers built a classifier meant to tell apart patients with distant-metastatic papillary thyroid cancer. To measure repertoire diversity the researchers used the Shannon index, while the Morisita-Horn index served to gauge how similar the tumor and blood repertoires were. Clones were called with MiXCR by TCRdb after fastp trimmed the public reads at Q25, and only in-frame beta chains were retained. In this record, the V and J calls reflect TCRdb's handling and not the investigators' own analysis. The table for this sample lists about 43,000 clones; approximately 3% of them were counted only once. The ten largest account for roughly 9.1% of the sample.

None of the patients had been given any treatment before thyroid surgery. The study retrospectively analysed patient clinical samples collected from the early 2010s to the late 2010s using T-cell receptor beta sequencing. The rearranged chain carries TRBV19 and TRBJ2-3, and perhaps TRBD1 as D gene, on 6 matching bases. The clonotype was recovered from a female donor with papillary thyroid cancer or a benign thyroid nodule (not recorded which). Some clones in this sample may be carry-over from other donors' samples. Material for sequencing was blood. The sequence in DNA is TGTGCCAGTAGATTACAGGGAGCAGATACGCAGTATTTT. It specifies CASRLQGADTQYF. Here the CDR3 is joined to the reference TRBV19 and TRBJ2-3 genes, and the full variable domain is: DGGITQSPKYLFRKEGQNVTLSCEQNLNHDAMYWYRQDPGQGLRLIYYSQIVNDFQKGDIAEGYSVSREKKESFPLTVTSAQKNPTAFYLCASRLQGADTQYFGPGTRLTVL.